This passage covers 26 T cell receptor beta chains from one sample sequenced in a study of blood T cell repertoires in COVID-19. The protocol was immunoSEQ multiplex PCR, while the TCRdb copy is restricted to in-frame clones and leaves out a portion. The sample carries more than 250,000 clones, around nine tenths recorded once. Sequenced input: PBMCs or T cells enriched from blood (not recorded which). Receptors were obtained from a woman between 40 and 55 years old who had recovered from COVID-19.

The chain has TRBV24-1 and TRBJ2-5; the D gene is possibly TRBD1 (5 bases). The CDR3 runs to 13 residues. Germline values: CDR1 KGHDR, CDR2 SFDVKD. Trimming left V 5 bases short and J 3 bases short, with 9 bases between. CDR3: CATSVGPEETQYF. CDR3 coding DNA: TGTGCCACCAGTGTGGGGCCAGAAGAGACCCAGTACTTC.

The chain uses TRBV5-1 and TRBJ2-3; 10 nucleotides align to TRBD2. The CDR3 runs to 15 residues. CDR1 SGHRS and CDR2 YFSETQ come from the germline V gene. The V gene end was trimmed by 4 bases and the J gene end by 5 bases; junction bases not matched to a gene: 7. In DNA, the CDR3 is TGCGCCAGCAGCGTATCTAGCGGGAGTATAGATACGCAGTATTTT. Translating it yields CASSVSSGSIDTQYF.

The chain has TRBV28 and TRBJ1-2; 9 bases agree with TRBD1. The CDR3 contains 13 residues. The V gene end was trimmed by 5 bases and the J gene end by 10 bases; junction bases not matched to a gene: 8. Germline CDR1 is MDHEN and CDR2 is SYDVKM. The CDR3 sequence is CASSGGQGRSYTF. The CDR3, as DNA: TGTGCCAGCAGTGGGGGACAGGGACGATCCTACACCTTC.

The V and J genes are TRBV30 and TRBJ1-2, with D possibly being TRBD1 (6 bases). V lost 4 bases, J lost 3 bases, and 6 bases lay in between. This CDR3 comprises 11 residues. The germline CDR1 and CDR2 sequences are GTSNPN and SVGIG (reference sequence). The CDR3 sequence: CAWTGDYGYTF. The CDR3 bases are TGTGCCTGGACAGGGGACTATGGCTACACCTTC.

The chain uses TRBV7-9 and TRBJ2-3; TRBD2 agrees at 11 bases. Trimming took 3 bases from V and 3 from J; bases not matched to a gene: 8. CDR3 length: 17 amino acids. The germline CDR1 and CDR2 sequences are SEHNR and FQNEAQ (reference sequence). The CDR3 nucleotides read TGTGCCAGCAGCTTGCTAGCGGGAGGCCGAAGGACAGATACGCAGTATTTT. It codes for CASSLLAGGRRTDTQYF. Using reference TRBV7-9 and TRBJ2-3 for the parts outside the CDR3, the full variable domain is DTGVSQNPRHKITKRGQNVTFRCDPISEHNRLYWYRQTLGQGPEFLTYFQNEAQLEKSRLLSDRFSAERPKGSFSTLEIQRTEQGDSAMYLCASSLLAGGRRTDTQYFGPGTRLTVL.

The chain uses TRBV7-2 and TRBJ1-1, with D uncertain. The length of the CDR3 is 15 residues. Germline loops: CDR1 SGHTA, CDR2 FQGNSA. V was clipped by 0 bases and J by 0 bases, with 8 bases between them. CDR3 sequence (DNA): TGTGCCAGCAGCTTAGCGCCAGGTATGAACACTGAAGCTTTCTTT. The encoded protein is CASSLAPGMNTEAFF.

The chain links TRBV5-6 to TRBJ2-1; 10 nucleotides agree with TRBD1. The CDR3 extends over 13 amino acids. With V trimmed by 4 bases and J by 12 bases, 7 bases remained unmatched. Germline CDR1 SGHDT, CDR2 YYEEEE. The CDR3 DNA sequence: TGTGCCAGCAGCGCGGGACAGGGGTTCTTGCAGTTCTTC. This encodes CASSAGQGFLQFF. Complete variable domain (other parts from reference TRBV5-6 and TRBJ2-1): DAGVTQSPTHLIKTRGQQVTLRCSPKSGHDTVSWYQQALGQGPQFIFQYYEEEERQRGNFPDRFSGHQFPNYSSELNVNALLLGDSALYLCASSAGQGFLQFFGPGTRLTVL.

V usage is TRBV20-1 and J usage is TRBJ1-6, with 8 bases fitting TRBD1. The length of the CDR3 is 16 residues. Germline trimming cut 3 bases from V and 9 bases from J; bases unmatched to any gene: 13. Germline CDR1 DFQATT, CDR2 SNEGSKA (reference sequence). CDR3 DNA: TGCAGTGCTAGTCGACCTCCAGGGGGCGTAGGTTCACCCCTCCACTTT. As protein: CSASRPPGGVGSPLHF.

This chain links TRBV10-2 with TRBJ2-3; 9 positions agree with TRBD1. Germline V lookup: CDR1 WSHSY, CDR2 SAAADI. V gave up 6 bases and J gave up 2 bases; unmatched junction bases: 3. This CDR3 is built from 14 residues. In DNA form, the CDR3 reads TGCGCCAGCAGGGACAGGGGCCCCACAGATACGCAGTATTTT. Translated, it gives CASRDRGPTDTQYF.

This chain links TRBV25-1 with TRBJ1-2, with 7 positions matching TRBD1. The length of the CDR3 is 13 residues. V was clipped by 6 bases and J by 4 bases; unmatched bases: 5. CDR1 and CDR2 (germline): MGHDK, SYGVNS. In DNA form, the CDR3 reads TGTGCCAGCAGGCCCGGGACAGCCTATGGCTACACCTTC. It yields the protein CASRPGTAYGYTF.

The J gene is TRBJ2-7, the V gene TRBV9; TRBD2 matches 11 bases. The CDR3 consists of 15 residues. Germline V gives CDR1 SGDLS, CDR2 YYNGEE. The V segment lost 3 bases and the J segment 5 bases; nucleotides outside the gene matches: 7. The CDR3 nucleotides read TGTGCCAGCAGCGGAGGACTAGCGGGTGTCGACGAGCAGTACTTC. Its translation: CASSGGLAGVDEQYF.

The chain has TRBV6-2 or TRBV6-3 and TRBJ1-5, with D tentatively TRBD1 (5 bases). V lost 2 bases and J 5 bases, leaving 10 bases between the germline ends. Germline loops: CDR1 MNHEY, CDR2 SVGEGT. This CDR3 contains 14 residues. The CDR3 DNA follows: TGTGCCAGCAGTTACGCGGGGGATTATCAGCCCCAGCATTTT. Its translation is CASSYAGDYQPQHF.

This sequence joins TRBV28 and TRBJ2-1; 8 bases map to TRBD2. Germline V gene data show CDR1 as MDHEN and CDR2 as SYDVKM. CDR3 length: 17 residues. Germline trimming cut 6 bases from V and 3 bases from J; bases unmatched to any gene: 13. CDR3 loop: CASSPTTSVRYYNEQFF. As DNA, the CDR3 is TGTGCCAGCAGCCCCACGACTAGCGTACGGTACTACAATGAGCAGTTCTTC.

This chain uses TRBV5-5 with TRBJ1-3; 7 bases are a match to TRBD1. The CDR3 runs 15 residues. Germline V lookup: CDR1 SGHKS, CDR2 YYEKEE (reference sequence). V was clipped by 5 bases and J by 4 bases; unmatched bases: 9. CDR3 amino acids: CASSSTGVRGNTIYF. The CDR3 coding sequence is TGTGCCAGCAGTTCTACAGGGGTCCGAGGAAACACCATATATTTT. The full variable domain, with the rest looked up from reference TRBV5-5 and TRBJ1-3, is DAGVTQSPTHLIKTRGQQVTLRCSPISGHKSVSWYQQVLGQGPQFIFQYYEKEERGRGNFPDRFSARQFPNYSSELNVNALLLGDSALYLCASSSTGVRGNTIYFGEGSWLTVV.

V and J are TRBV6-6 and TRBJ2-5; the match to TRBD2 covers 11 bases. Germline loops: CDR1 MNHNY, CDR2 SVGAGI (reference sequence). This CDR3 contains 16 residues. The J segment lost 4 bases and the V segment lost 5 bases, leaving 9 bases of the junction unmatched. In DNA, the CDR3 is TGTGCCAGCAGTCGACTAGCGGGGAGACCCCGAGAGACCCAGTACTTC. It translates to CASSRLAGRPRETQYF.

The V call is TRBV29-1, the J call TRBJ2-1; D is undetermined. The CDR3 extends over 14 amino acids. Per the germline V gene, CDR1 is SQVTM and CDR2 is ANQGSEA. Trimming left V 8 bases short and J 0 bases short, with 14 bases between. Here the CDR3 DNA reads TGCAGCACCAGAAGGAGTTTCTCCTACAATGAGCAGTTCTTC. Protein: CSTRRSFSYNEQFF.

The rearrangement joins TRBV5-1 to TRBJ2-3, with TRBD1 matching 7 bases. V shed 4 bases and J 3 bases; nucleotides not matched to a gene: 8. This CDR3 comprises 15 residues. CDR1 and CDR2 from the germline V gene are SGHRS and YFSETQ. The DNA for the CDR3 is TGCGCCAGCAGCACTACAGGGGCCCAAACAGATACGCAGTATTTT. Translation gives CASSTTGAQTDTQYF.

The chain combines TRBV30 with TRBJ2-2; TRBD2 aligns across 8 bases. The ends lost 3 bases at V and 2 bases at J; junction bases unmatched: 5. The CDR3 is made up of 15 amino acids. Germline loops: CDR1 GTSNPN, CDR2 SVGIG (reference sequence). The CDR3 protein is CAWRPRGGNTGELFF. The CDR3 DNA sequence: TGTGCCTGGAGACCCCGGGGGGGAAACACCGGGGAGCTGTTTTTT.

The J gene is TRBJ1-2, the V gene TRBV6-6; D uncertain. This CDR3 is built from 13 residues. From germline, CDR1 is MNHNY and CDR2 SVGAGI (reference sequence). Trimming cost V 4 bases and J 8 bases, with 14 bases left between them. CDR3 nucleotide sequence: TGTGCCAGCAGTTTGGAGCGTGTGACCGGCTACACCTTC. Its translation: CASSLERVTGYTF.

This chain joins TRBV5-1 and TRBJ1-2; maybe TRBD1 (5 bases). CDR1 and CDR2 (germline): SGHRS, YFSETQ. The ends were cut back, 1 base at V and 8 bases at J, with 12 bases in the middle. The CDR3 is made up of 13 amino acids. The CDR3 spells CASSLTGRLGYTF. In DNA form, the CDR3 reads TGCGCCAGCAGCTTGACAGGTCGGTTGGGCTACACCTTC.

CDR3 in amino acids: CASRSGTTYNEQFF. The CDR3 nucleotides read TGTGCCAGCAGGTCTGGGACAACCTACAATGAGCAGTTCTTC. The chain couples TRBV28 to TRBJ2-1; weak D call: TRBD1 (6 bases). Germline loops: CDR1 MDHEN, CDR2 SYDVKM. V shed 6 bases and J shed 2 bases, with 11 bases lying between them. The CDR3 sequence is 14 residues long.

The chain employs TRBV4-1 and TRBJ1-4; D not certain. Germline CDR1 and CDR2: MGHRA and YSYEKL. Between the trimmed V and J ends, which lost 1 base and 10 bases, there was a span of 16 bases. The CDR3 totals 15 residues. The CDR3 here is CASSQVHSPVGKLFF. The CDR3 bases are TGCGCCAGCAGCCAAGTTCACAGCCCAGTTGGAAAACTGTTTTTT.

The V and J genes are TRBV3-1 (or the pseudogene TRBV3-2) and TRBJ1-1; D is unresolved. Germline loops: CDR1 LGHDT, CDR2 YNNKEL (reference sequence). The CDR3 consists of 11 residues. V shed 4 bases and J shed 7 bases, with 7 bases lying between them. The chain's CDR3 is CASSRGFEAFF. The CDR3 coding sequence is TGTGCCAGCAGCCGAGGGTTTGAAGCTTTCTTT.

This rearrangement joins TRBV11-2 to TRBJ1-2, with D maybe TRBD1 (5 bases). CDR1 is SGHAT and CDR2 is FQNNGV in the germline V gene. The CDR3 extends over 14 amino acids. The V end was cut by 1 base, the J end by 7 bases, with 13 bases between. The CDR3 sequence: CASSLGSGWGGYTF. In DNA, the CDR3 is TGTGCCAGCAGCTTAGGGTCAGGGTGGGGTGGCTACACCTTC.

This clone turned up a few times. This sequence joins TRBV7-9 and TRBJ1-6, with a weak D call TRBD1 (6 bases). V lost 1 base, J lost 9 bases, and 7 bases lay in between. The CDR3 totals 13 residues. CDR1 and CDR2 (germline): SEHNR, FQNEAQ (reference sequence). For the CDR3, the DNA is TGTGCCAGCAGCTTAGACAGGGTTTCACCCCTCCACTTT. Protein sequence: CASSLDRVSPLHF.

The count of this clone is one. The chain uses TRBV4-3 and TRBJ1-3; 7 nucleotides agree with TRBD1. The CDR3 runs 14 residues. In germline, CDR1 is LGHNA, CDR2 YSLEER. V was clipped by 5 bases and J by 2 bases; unmatched bases: 3. The CDR3 DNA reads TGCGCCAGCAGCGCCGGGACAGCTGGAAACACCATATATTTT. As protein: CASSAGTAGNTIYF.